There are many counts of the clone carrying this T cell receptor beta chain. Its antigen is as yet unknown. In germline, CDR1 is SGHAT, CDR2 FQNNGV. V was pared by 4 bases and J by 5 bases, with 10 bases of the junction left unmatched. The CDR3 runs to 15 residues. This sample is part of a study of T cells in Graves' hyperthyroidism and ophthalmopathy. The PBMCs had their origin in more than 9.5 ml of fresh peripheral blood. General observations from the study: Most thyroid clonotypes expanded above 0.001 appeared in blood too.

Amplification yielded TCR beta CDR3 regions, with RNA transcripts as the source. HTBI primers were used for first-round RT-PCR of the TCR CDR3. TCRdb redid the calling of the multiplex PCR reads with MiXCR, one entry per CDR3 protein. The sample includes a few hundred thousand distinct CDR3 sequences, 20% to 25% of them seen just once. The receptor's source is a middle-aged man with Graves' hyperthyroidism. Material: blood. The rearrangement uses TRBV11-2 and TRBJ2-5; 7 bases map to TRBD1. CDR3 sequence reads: CASSSAGGSRETQYF. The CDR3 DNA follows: TGTGCCAGCAGCTCTGCAGGGGGTAGTAGGGAGACCCAGTACTTC.